Listed below are T cell receptor beta chains from one sample, sequenced in a study of T cell changes during pregnancy in multiple sclerosis. Using immunoSEQ multiplex PCR, the repertoire was profiled, and TCRdb retains in-frame clones only, with some absent. The sample holds 100,000 or so clones; around 94% are singletons and the top ten take around 1.2%. The source material was peripheral blood, sampled in the second trimester of pregnancy. All receptors come from a female donor with multiple sclerosis, enrolled in a pregnancy study. Each CDR3 is given with its conserved first and last residue. D genes are given only for firm matches. Only part of the rows carry a size: once, few, many, or a class if the clone is expanded.

V,J,D,size,DNA,CDR3
TRBV11-3,TRBJ2-3,-,once,TGTGCCAGCAGCTTAGACCCTACAGATACGCAGTATTTT,CASSLDPTDTQYF
TRBV6-5,TRBJ1-5,-,-,TGTGCCAGCAGTCCTACCGGTACTCGGTTTGAAGCCCAGCATTTT,CASSPTGTRFEAQHF
TRBV11-2,TRBJ1-5,-,-,TGTGCCAGCAGCTTAGCTGTGAGCAATCAGCCCCAGCATTTT,CASSLAVSNQPQHF
TRBV2,TRBJ2-7,TRBD2,-,TGTGCCAGCAGTCAAATGCGGGAGCCCAACAACGAGCAGTACTTC,CASSQMREPNNEQYF
TRBV7-9,TRBJ1-2,TRBD1,-,TGTGCCAGCAGACCCAGCGCGAGCACAGGGGGCGGGGGCTACACCTTC,CASRPSASTGGGGYTF
TRBV19,TRBJ1-6,-,-,TGTGCCAGTAGTACCACACAGGGATATAATTCACCCCTCCACTTT,CASSTTQGYNSPLHF
TRBV6-1,TRBJ1-6,-,-,TGTGCCAGCAGTGAACGGTTGCAGGGTTCACCCCTCCACTTT,CASSERLQGSPLHF
TRBV6-5,TRBJ1-6,-,-,TGTGCCGTGCGGGGCGGCTCCTATAATTCACCCCTCCACTTT,CAVRGGSYNSPLHF
TRBV2,TRBJ2-5,-,-,TGTGCCAGCAGTGAATATTACAGCCAAGAGACCCAGTACTTC,CASSEYYSQETQYF
TRBV9,TRBJ2-1,TRBD2,few,TGTGCCAGCAGTTATAGCGGGAGTAGGGATGAGCAGTTCTTC,CASSYSGSRDEQFF
TRBV27,TRBJ2-5,-,-,TGTGCCAGCAGTTTAAGACAGGACCAAGAGACCCAGTACTTC,CASSLRQDQETQYF
TRBV19,TRBJ2-7,TRBD1,-,TGTGCCAGTATTGACAGGGGGCGCGGCGAGCAGTACTTC,CASIDRGRGEQYF
TRBV7-2,TRBJ1-2,-,-,TGTGCCAGCAGCCCTCAAAGGGATCGGGGTGGCTACACCTTC,CASSPQRDRGGYTF
TRBV30,TRBJ1-5,TRBD1,few,TGTGCCTGGAGTCGAGCGCCCGGGACAGGGGATCAGCCCCAGCATTTT,CAWSRAPGTGDQPQHF
TRBV2,TRBJ2-3,-,-,TGTGCCAGCAGTCCTTCACAGAAGACAGATACGCAGTATTTT,CASSPSQKTDTQYF
TRBV7-9,TRBJ1-5,-,-,TGTGCCAGCAGCTTAGGAGGCACTTCTTTCCCTAATCAGCCCCAGCATTTT,CASSLGGTSFPNQPQHF
TRBV19,TRBJ2-7,-,-,TGTGCCAGTAGTATCCGAGGGACTGCCTCCTCCTACGAGCAGTACTTC,CASSIRGTASSYEQYF
TRBV30,TRBJ1-1,-,-,TGTGCCTGGAGTGTAGGAGGGGGGGGCACTGAAGCTTTCTTT,CAWSVGGGGTEAFF
TRBV19,TRBJ2-1,-,once,TGTGCCAGTAACCTTTGGGGGACTGGACGGACCAATGAGCAGTTCTTC,CASNLWGTGRTNEQFF
TRBV2,TRBJ2-3,TRBD1,-,TGTGCCAGCAGTGAACAGGGGGGCACAGATACGCAGTATTTT,CASSEQGGTDTQYF
TRBV28,TRBJ1-1,-,-,TGTGCCAGCAGGGAGGGACGCACTGAAGCTTTCTTT,CASREGRTEAFF
TRBV18,TRBJ2-5,-,-,TGTGCCAGCTCACCATACTTGGTGCGGGGTGGGCAAGAGACCCAGTACTTC,CASSPYLVRGGQETQYF